This is a list of T cell receptor beta chains from one sample in a study of CD8 T cells in ankylosing spondylitis. One entry per CDR3 protein, called by TCRdb with MiXCR from the 5' RACE reads. The table lists about 270,000 distinct CDR3 sequences, 32% of them singletons. Material for sequencing was blood, either unsorted or a sorted T cell fraction (not recorded which). The receptors derive from a male donor with ankylosing spondylitis or in good health (not recorded which). Each CDR3 is given with its conserved first and last residue. The D gene is left open where the match is weak. The size entry is marked missing in some rows and otherwise reads once, few, many or a size class.

V gene	J gene	clone size	D gene	CDR3 protein	CDR3 DNA
TRBV20-1	TRBJ1-2	once	NA	CCAHSTDSLHNYGYTF	TGCTGTGCTCACTCCACGGACAGCCTTCATAACTATGGCTACACCTTC
TRBV29-1	TRBJ1-1	NA	NA	CSVTPRGETEAFF	TGCAGCGTTACTCCGCGTGGGGAGACTGAAGCTTTCTTT
TRBV29-1	TRBJ2-1	many	TRBD1	CSAETVGTGDYEQFF	TGCAGCGCCGAGACGGTGGGGACAGGGGATTATGAGCAGTTCTTC
TRBV28	TRBJ2-7	NA	NA	CASSPPSRSSYEQYF	TGTGCCAGCAGTCCACCCAGCCGGAGTTCCTACGAGCAGTACTTC
TRBV28	TRBJ2-3	NA	TRBD2	CASSSRTSGLGTDTQYF	TGTGCCAGCAGTTCACGGACTAGCGGGCTGGGGACAGATACGCAGTATTTT
TRBV7-2	TRBJ2-1	few	TRBD1	CASSLSWTGDYNEQFF	TGTGCCAGCAGCTTAAGCTGGACAGGGGATTACAATGAGCAGTTCTTC
TRBV12-3/TRBV12-4	TRBJ2-3	NA	NA	CASSSIRGGGADTQYF	TGTGCCAGCAGCTCGATCCGCGGAGGAGGTGCAGATACGCAGTATTTT
TRBV5-8	TRBJ2-1	NA	NA	CASRKRAGTAKYNEQFF	TGTGCCAGCAGGAAAAGAGCGGGGACAGCTAAGTACAATGAGCAGTTCTTC
TRBV20-1	TRBJ1-4	many	NA	CSARGMVELFF	TGCAGTGCTAGGGGGATGGTGGAACTGTTTTTT
TRBV7-9	TRBJ1-1	once	NA	CASSTRTETEAFF	TGTGCCAGCAGTACCCGGACAGAAACTGAAGCTTTCTTT
TRBV6-5	TRBJ2-1	NA	TRBD2	CASSYLPLAGKYNEQFF	TGTGCCAGCAGTTACCTCCCACTAGCGGGGAAGTACAATGAGCAGTTCTTC
TRBV6-5	TRBJ2-3	NA	TRBD2	CASSYSARGADTDTQYF	TGTGCCAGCAGTTATTCCGCGCGGGGGGCCGACACAGATACGCAGTATTTT
TRBV15	TRBJ2-7	few	NA	CATSREPEDYEQYF	TGTGCCACCAGCAGAGAACCGGAAGACTACGAGCAGTACTTC
TRBV7-2	TRBJ2-5	few	NA	CASTAGRRRETQYF	TGTGCCAGCACTGCAGGGAGAAGAAGAGAGACCCAGTACTTC
TRBV6-1	TRBJ2-3	NA	NA	CASQPNGLDDTQYF	TGTGCCAGCCAGCCCAACGGTTTGGACGATACGCAGTATTTT
TRBV4-2	TRBJ2-7	few	NA	CASSPTSDSSYEQYF	TGTGCCAGCAGCCCAACTTCCGACAGCTCCTACGAGCAGTACTTC
TRBV20-1	TRBJ2-5	few	NA	CSGREGGFGGPQETQYF	TGCAGTGGTAGGGAGGGGGGTTTCGGGGGCCCTCAAGAGACCCAGTACTTC
TRBV20-1	TRBJ2-3	few	NA	CSAGGLHTDTQYF	TGCAGTGCTGGAGGACTGCACACAGATACGCAGTATTTT
TRBV7-9	TRBJ1-4	NA	NA	CASSLPGLIEEKLFF	TGTGCCAGCAGCTTACCGGGGTTGATAGAGGAAAAACTGTTTTTT
TRBV27	TRBJ2-5	NA	TRBD2	CASSFGTSLSETQYF	TGTGCCAGCAGTTTTGGGACTAGCTTGAGTGAGACCCAGTACTTC
TRBV6-2/TRBV6-3	TRBJ1-5	few	NA	CASSTPQGNQPQHF	TGTGCCAGCAGTACGCCTCAGGGGAATCAGCCCCAGCATTTT
TRBV20-1	TRBJ2-5	NA	NA	CSALPGEKTQYF	TGCAGTGCTCTTCCGGGCGAGAAGACCCAGTACTTC
TRBV12-3/TRBV12-4	TRBJ2-3	NA	TRBD2	CASSALAGGLDTQYF	TGTGCCAGCAGCGCCCTGGCGGGGGGGCTGGATACGCAGTATTTT
TRBV10-3	TRBJ1-4	few	NA	CAITGTRGRSTNEKLFF	TGTGCCATCACGGGAACGCGGGGGAGGTCAACTAATGAAAAACTGTTTTTT
TRBV27	TRBJ2-5	NA	TRBD2	CASSLSVGGARRGETQYF	TGTGCCAGCAGTTTATCGGTGGGAGGGGCAAGGAGGGGAGAGACCCAGTACTTC
TRBV3-1	TRBJ2-1	NA	NA	CASSQLRQPDNNEQFF	TGTGCCAGCAGCCAACTTAGACAGCCCGATAACAATGAGCAGTTCTTC
TRBV29-1	TRBJ2-7	NA	TRBD2	CSVGPGGYEQYF	TGCAGCGTTGGACCGGGGGGCTACGAGCAGTACTTC
TRBV4-1	TRBJ2-5	few	NA	CASSQSSVSETQYF	TGCGCCAGCAGCCAATCTAGCGTATCGGAGACCCAGTACTTC
TRBV6-2/TRBV6-3	TRBJ2-3	few	NA	CASSYWDVTDTQYF	TGTGCCAGCAGTTATTGGGACGTGACAGATACGCAGTATTTT
TRBV5-1	TRBJ1-3	NA	NA	CASSPTQGNTIYF	TGCGCCAGCAGCCCCACACAGGGAAACACCATATATTTT
TRBV6-1	TRBJ2-3	NA	TRBD1	CASSRQGGSTDTQYF	TGTGCCAGCAGCAGACAGGGTGGATCCACAGATACGCAGTATTTT
TRBV5-1	TRBJ2-5	few	TRBD1	CASSLRGQAQETQYF	TGCGCCAGCAGCTTGCGGGGACAGGCCCAAGAGACCCAGTACTTC
TRBV15	TRBJ2-7	NA	NA	CATSRGKGDEQYF	TGTGCCACCAGCAGAGGGAAGGGAGACGAGCAGTACTTC
TRBV12-3/TRBV12-4	TRBJ1-5	many	NA	CASSSGDSNQPQHF	TGTGCCAGCAGTTCAGGGGATAGCAATCAGCCCCAGCATTTT
TRBV7-2	TRBJ2-3	NA	NA	CASSQLDTQYF	TGTGCCAGCAGCCAACTAGATACGCAGTATTTT
TRBV2	TRBJ2-5	NA	NA	CASRGGTSEGTQYF	TGTGCCAGCAGGGGGGGGACAAGTGAGGGGACCCAGTACTTC
TRBV20-1	TRBJ2-3	many	TRBD2	CSLTSGGYTDTQYF	TGCAGTCTAACTAGCGGGGGGTACACAGATACGCAGTATTTT
TRBV7-2	TRBJ2-3	NA	NA	CASSLEGSPTDTQYF	TGTGCCAGCAGCTTAGAGGGTAGCCCCACAGATACGCAGTATTTT
TRBV5-1	TRBJ2-5	few	NA	CASSPENRDSKPQYF	TGCGCCAGCAGCCCAGAAAACCGGGACTCCAAGCCCCAGTACTTC
TRBV6-1	TRBJ2-6	NA	NA	CASTGRSGANGLTF	TGTGCCAGCACCGGGCGGTCTGGGGCCAACGGCCTGACTTTC
TRBV12-3/TRBV12-4	TRBJ1-2	NA	NA	CASSFGQRVYGYTF	TGTGCCAGCAGTTTCGGACAGCGCGTCTATGGCTACACCTTC
TRBV28	TRBJ2-3	NA	TRBD1	CAGGTGKDTQYF	TGTGCCGGGGGGACAGGGAAAGATACGCAGTATTTT
TRBV7-9	TRBJ2-7	NA	TRBD1	CASSLRDRDYEQYF	TGTGCCAGCAGCTTGAGGGACAGGGACTACGAGCAGTACTTC
TRBV12-3/TRBV12-4	TRBJ2-1	NA	TRBD2	CASSLGGGADEQFF	TGTGCCAGCAGTTTAGGCGGGGGGGCTGATGAGCAGTTCTTC
TRBV9	TRBJ2-5	NA	NA	CASSVAFGRQETQYF	TGTGCCAGCAGCGTAGCTTTCGGCAGGCAAGAGACCCAGTACTTC